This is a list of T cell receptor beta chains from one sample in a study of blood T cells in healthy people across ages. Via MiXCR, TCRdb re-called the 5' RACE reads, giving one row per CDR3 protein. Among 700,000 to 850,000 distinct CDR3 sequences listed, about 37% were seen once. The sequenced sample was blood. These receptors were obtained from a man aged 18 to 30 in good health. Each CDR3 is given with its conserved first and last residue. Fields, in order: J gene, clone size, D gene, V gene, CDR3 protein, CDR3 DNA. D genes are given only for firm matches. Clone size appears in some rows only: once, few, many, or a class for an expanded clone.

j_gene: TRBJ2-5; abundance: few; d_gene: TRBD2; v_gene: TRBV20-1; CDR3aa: CSASPSGGLNQETQYF; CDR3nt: TGCAGTGCTAGCCCTAGCGGGGGGTTAAACCAAGAGACCCAGTACTTC
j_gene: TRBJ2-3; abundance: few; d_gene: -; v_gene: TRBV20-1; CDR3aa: CSARYNTDTQYF; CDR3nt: TGCAGTGCTAGATATAACACAGATACGCAGTATTTT
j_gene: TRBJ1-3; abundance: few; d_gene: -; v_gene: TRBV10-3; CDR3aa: CAISGSHSSGNTIYF; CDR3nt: TGTGCCATCAGTGGAAGCCATAGCTCTGGAAACACCATATATTTT
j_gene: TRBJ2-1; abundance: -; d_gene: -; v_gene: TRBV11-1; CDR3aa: CASSSGTSLYNEQFF; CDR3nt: TGTGCCAGCAGCTCGGGGACCTCCCTATACAATGAGCAGTTCTTC
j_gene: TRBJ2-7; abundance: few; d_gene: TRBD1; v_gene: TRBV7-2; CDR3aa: CASSKGQGRYGQYF; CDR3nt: TGTGCCAGCAGCAAGGGACAGGGGAGATACGGGCAGTACTTC
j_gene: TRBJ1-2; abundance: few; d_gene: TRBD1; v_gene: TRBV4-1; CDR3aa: CASSQETGGIPYGYTF; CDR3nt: TGCGCCAGCAGCCAGGAGACAGGGGGGATTCCCTATGGCTACACCTTC
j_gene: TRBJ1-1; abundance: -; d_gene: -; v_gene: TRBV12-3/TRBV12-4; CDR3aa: CASRVNPNTEAFF; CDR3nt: TGTGCCAGCAGGGTAAACCCGAACACTGAAGCTTTCTTT
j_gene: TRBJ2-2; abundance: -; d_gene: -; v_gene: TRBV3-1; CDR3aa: CASSQESGAWELFF; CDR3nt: TGTGCCAGCAGCCAAGAGTCGGGTGCATGGGAGCTGTTTTTT
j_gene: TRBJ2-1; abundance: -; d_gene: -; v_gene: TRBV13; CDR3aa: CASSPPPDRSSYNEQFF; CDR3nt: TGTGCCAGCAGCCCCCCTCCCGACAGGAGCTCCTACAATGAGCAGTTCTTC
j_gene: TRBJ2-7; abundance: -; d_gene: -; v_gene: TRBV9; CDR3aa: CASSVGGGTEQYF; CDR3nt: TGTGCCAGCAGCGTGGGTGGGGGTACCGAGCAGTACTTC
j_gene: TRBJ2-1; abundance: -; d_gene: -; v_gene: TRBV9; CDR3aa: CASSVGPHSGETQFF; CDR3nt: TGTGCCAGCAGCGTCGGGCCGCACAGTGGAGAGACCCAGTTCTTC
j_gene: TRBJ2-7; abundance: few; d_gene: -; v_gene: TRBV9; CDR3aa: CASNRGEANEQYF; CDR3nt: TGTGCCAGCAACCGTGGGGAGGCCAATGAGCAGTACTTC
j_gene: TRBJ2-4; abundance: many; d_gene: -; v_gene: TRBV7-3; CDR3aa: CASSLTGQGSAKNIQYF; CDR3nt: TGTGCCAGCAGCTTAACGGGGCAGGGGTCAGCCAAAAACATTCAGTACTTC
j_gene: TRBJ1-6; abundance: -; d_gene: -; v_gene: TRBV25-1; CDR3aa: CASSGSGFYNSPLHF; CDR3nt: TGTGCCAGCAGTGGTTCGGGGTTCTATAATTCACCCCTCCACTTT
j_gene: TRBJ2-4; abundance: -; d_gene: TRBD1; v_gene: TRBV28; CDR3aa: CASSPQGTVGVAKNIQYF; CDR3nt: TGTGCCAGCAGTCCACAAGGGACAGTGGGGGTAGCCAAAAACATTCAGTACTTC
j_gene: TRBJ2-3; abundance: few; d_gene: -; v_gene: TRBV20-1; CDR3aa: CSAQRAPPGDTQYF; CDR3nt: TGCAGTGCTCAGCGGGCACCCCCTGGAGATACGCAGTATTTT
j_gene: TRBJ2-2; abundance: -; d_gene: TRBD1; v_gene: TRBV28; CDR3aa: CASSGTDLTGELFF; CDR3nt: TGTGCCAGCTCCGGGACAGACCTCACCGGGGAGCTGTTTTTT
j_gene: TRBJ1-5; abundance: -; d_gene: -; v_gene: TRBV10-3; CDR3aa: CAIRRVEGQPQHF; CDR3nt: TGTGCCATCAGAAGGGTTGAGGGTCAGCCCCAGCATTTT
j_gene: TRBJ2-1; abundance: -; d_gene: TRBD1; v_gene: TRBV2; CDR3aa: CASSPQGASEAQFF; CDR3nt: TGTGCCAGCAGTCCACAGGGGGCTTCGGAGGCCCAGTTCTTC
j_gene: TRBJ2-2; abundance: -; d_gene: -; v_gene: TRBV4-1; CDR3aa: CASSQVPNTGELFF; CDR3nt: TGCGCCAGCAGCCAAGTCCCGAACACCGGGGAGCTGTTTTTT
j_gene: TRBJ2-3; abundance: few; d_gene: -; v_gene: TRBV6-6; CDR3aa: CATRADTQYF; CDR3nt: TGTGCCACCCGGGCAGATACGCAGTATTTT
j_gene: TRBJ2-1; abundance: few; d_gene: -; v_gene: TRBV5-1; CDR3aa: CASSLARGRNEQFF; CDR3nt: TGCGCCAGCAGCTTGGCACGGGGGCGCAATGAGCAGTTCTTC
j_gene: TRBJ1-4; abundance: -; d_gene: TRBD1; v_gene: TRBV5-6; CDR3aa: CASSLVGQGIREKLFF; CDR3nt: TGTGCCAGCAGCTTGGTCGGACAGGGTATTCGTGAAAAACTGTTTTTT
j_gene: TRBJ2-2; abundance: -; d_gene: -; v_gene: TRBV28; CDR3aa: CASLAQGGNTGELFF; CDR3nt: TGTGCCAGCCTGGCGCAGGGCGGGAACACCGGGGAGCTGTTTTTT
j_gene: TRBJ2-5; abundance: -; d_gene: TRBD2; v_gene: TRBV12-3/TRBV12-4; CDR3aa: CASRRVLAGGPRETQYF; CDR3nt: TGTGCCAGCAGACGAGTCCTAGCGGGGGGGCCCCGGGAGACCCAGTACTTC
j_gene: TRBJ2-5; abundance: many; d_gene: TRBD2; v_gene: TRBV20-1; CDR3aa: CSAVRPGLQQETQYF; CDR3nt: TGCAGTGCCGTCCGTCCGGGACTACAACAAGAGACCCAGTACTTC
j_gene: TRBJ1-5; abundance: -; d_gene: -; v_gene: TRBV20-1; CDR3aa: CSARAGNSLRQPQHF; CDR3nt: TGCAGTGCTAGAGCTGGGAACAGCTTGAGGCAGCCCCAGCATTTT
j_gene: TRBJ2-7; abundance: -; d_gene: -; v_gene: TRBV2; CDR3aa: CASIGRPYEQYF; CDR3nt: TGTGCCAGCATAGGGCGTCCCTACGAGCAGTACTTC
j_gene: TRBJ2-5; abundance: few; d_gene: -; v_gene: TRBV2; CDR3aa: CASRTTRTIETQYF; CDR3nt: TGTGCCAGCAGGACTACCCGGACAATAGAGACCCAGTACTTC
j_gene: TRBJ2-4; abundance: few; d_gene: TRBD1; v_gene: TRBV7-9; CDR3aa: CASSFLGAGGQAKNIQYF; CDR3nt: TGTGCCAGCAGCTTTTTAGGGGCAGGGGGTCAAGCCAAAAACATTCAGTACTTC
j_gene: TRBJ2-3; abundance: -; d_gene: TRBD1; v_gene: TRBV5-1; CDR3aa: CASIVGQGLTDTQYF; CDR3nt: TGCGCCAGCATCGTTGGACAGGGCCTCACAGATACGCAGTATTTT
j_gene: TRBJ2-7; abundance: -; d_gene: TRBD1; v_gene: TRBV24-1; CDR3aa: CATSDRTGVGEQYF; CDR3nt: TGTGCCACCAGTGACCGGACAGGGGTTGGTGAGCAGTACTTC
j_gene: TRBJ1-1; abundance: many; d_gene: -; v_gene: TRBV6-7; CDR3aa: CASSYPRAVF; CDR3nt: TGTGCCAGCAGTTACCCCCGGGCGGTCTTT
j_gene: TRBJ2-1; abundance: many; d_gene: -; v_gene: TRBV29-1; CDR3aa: CSPLRGNEQFF; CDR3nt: TGCAGCCCTCTAAGGGGAAATGAGCAGTTCTTC
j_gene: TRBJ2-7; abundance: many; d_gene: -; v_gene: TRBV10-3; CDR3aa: CAISEGVYEQYF; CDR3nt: TGTGCCATCAGCGAAGGAGTCTACGAGCAGTACTTC
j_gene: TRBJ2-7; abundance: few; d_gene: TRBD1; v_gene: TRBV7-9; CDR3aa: CASSRGQTGAEYEQYF; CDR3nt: TGTGCCAGCAGCCGCGGTCAGACAGGGGCCGAGTACGAGCAGTACTTC
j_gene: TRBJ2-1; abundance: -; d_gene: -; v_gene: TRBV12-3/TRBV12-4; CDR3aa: CAGSRTVSYNEQFF; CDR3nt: TGTGCCGGCAGTAGAACTGTGTCCTACAATGAGCAGTTCTTC
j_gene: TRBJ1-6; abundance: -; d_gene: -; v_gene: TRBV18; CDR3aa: CASSSTASSYNSPLHF; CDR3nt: TGTGCCAGCTCTTCGACCGCCAGCTCCTATAATTCACCCCTCCACTTT
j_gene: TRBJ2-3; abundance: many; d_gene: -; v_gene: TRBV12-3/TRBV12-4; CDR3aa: CASSLGQPDTQYF; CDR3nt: TGTGCCAGCAGTTTGGGACAACCAGATACGCAGTATTTT
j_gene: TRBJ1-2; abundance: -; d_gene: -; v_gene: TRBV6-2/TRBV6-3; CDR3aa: CASTTATSANYGYTF; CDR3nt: TGTGCCAGCACAACAGCGACAAGCGCTAACTATGGCTACACCTTC
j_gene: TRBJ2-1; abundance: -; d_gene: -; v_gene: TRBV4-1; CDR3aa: CASSRGRTNEQFF; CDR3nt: TGCGCCAGCAGCCGAGGGAGGACGAATGAGCAGTTCTTC
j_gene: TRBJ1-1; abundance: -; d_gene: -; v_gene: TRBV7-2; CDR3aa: CASGILGTEAFF; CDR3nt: TGTGCCAGCGGGATCCTAGGGACTGAAGCTTTCTTT
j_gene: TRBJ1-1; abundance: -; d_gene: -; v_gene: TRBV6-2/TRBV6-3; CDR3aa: CANSYGETEAFF; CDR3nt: TGTGCCAACAGTTACGGAGAGACTGAAGCTTTCTTT
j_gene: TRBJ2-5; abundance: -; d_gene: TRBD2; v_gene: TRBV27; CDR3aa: CASSPRLAGETQYF; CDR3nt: TGTGCCAGCAGTCCTAGACTAGCGGGAGAGACCCAGTACTTC
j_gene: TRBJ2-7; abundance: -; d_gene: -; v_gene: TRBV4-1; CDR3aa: CASSRESLGYEQYF; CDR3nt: TGCGCCAGCAGCCGAGAATCCCTTGGATACGAGCAGTACTTC
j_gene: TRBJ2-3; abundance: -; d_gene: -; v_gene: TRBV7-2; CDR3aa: CASSLAVPWVDTQYF; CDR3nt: TGTGCCAGCAGCTTAGCGGTTCCTTGGGTAGATACGCAGTATTTT
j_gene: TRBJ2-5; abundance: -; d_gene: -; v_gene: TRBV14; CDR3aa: CASSQLPGLLQETQYF; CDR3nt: TGTGCCAGCAGCCAACTGCCGGGACTCCTCCAAGAGACCCAGTACTTC
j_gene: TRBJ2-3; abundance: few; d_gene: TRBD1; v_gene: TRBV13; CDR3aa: CASSPSPTGATDTQYF; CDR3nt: TGTGCCAGCAGCCCAAGCCCGACAGGGGCAACAGATACGCAGTATTTT
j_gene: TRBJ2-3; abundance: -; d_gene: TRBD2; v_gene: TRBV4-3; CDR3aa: CASSQDSGGGASTDTQYF; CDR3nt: TGCGCCAGCAGCCAAGATTCGGGCGGGGGAGCTAGCACAGATACGCAGTATTTT
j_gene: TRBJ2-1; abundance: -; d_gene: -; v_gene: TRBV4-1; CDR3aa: CASSQEGNSYEQFF; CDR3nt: TGCGCCAGCAGCCAAGAGGGGAACTCCTACGAGCAGTTCTTC
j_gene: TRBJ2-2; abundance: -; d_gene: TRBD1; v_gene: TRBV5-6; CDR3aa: CASSHVDRGDTGELFF; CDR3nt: TGTGCCAGCAGCCATGTGGACAGGGGTGACACCGGGGAGCTGTTTTTT
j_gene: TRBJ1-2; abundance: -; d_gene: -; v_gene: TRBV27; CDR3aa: CASSPTRSYGYTF; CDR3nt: TGTGCCAGCAGCCCGACCCGGTCCTATGGCTACACCTTC
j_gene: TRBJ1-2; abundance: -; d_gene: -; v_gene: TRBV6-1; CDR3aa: CASSRRAGNGYTF; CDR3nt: TGTGCCAGCTCCCGACGGGCAGGGAATGGCTACACCTTC
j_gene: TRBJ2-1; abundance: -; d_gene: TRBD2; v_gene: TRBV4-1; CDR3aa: CASSAAGGYNEQFF; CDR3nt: TGCGCCAGCTCCGCGGCGGGGGGGTACAATGAGCAGTTCTTC